This TCR beta chain was identified during a study of identifying expanded T cells in peripheral blood. Collection occurred without any documented infections or immune events in donors. Clones were read by immunoSEQ multiplex PCR, and TCRdb kept only the in-frame ones, dropping some. The repertoire includes over 100,000 clones, 88% of them detected once, and 13% to 15% sits in the top ten. Germline-derived CDR1 and CDR2 are MNHEY and SMNVEV (reference sequence). With 2 bases removed from V and 5 bases from J, the gap between germline ends came to 6 bases. The CDR3 totals 13 residues. Sample: blood. The origin of this receptor is a person aged 18-69 years in good health. This chain connects TRBV27 to TRBJ2-2; D is unresolved. The CDR3 DNA sequence: TGTGCCAGCAGTTTAATCCCAACCGGGGAGCTGTTTTTT. Its translation is CASSLIPTGELFF.